This T cell receptor beta chain was identified in a study of neurological immune-mediated disorders. It was by 5'RACE with 10-nucleotide random UMIs that the cDNA was made. TCRdb independently ran MiXCR on the 5' RACE reads; one entry per CDR3 protein. The sample yields about 19,000 distinct CDR3 sequences, roughly 2.6% seen once. For the unsorted libraries, 2 million PBMCs stored at -80 C served as input. The germline gives CDR1 SGHNT, CDR2 YENEEA. The CDR3 is 12 residues long. Trimming removed 5 bases at V and 6 bases at J, with 8 bases between. This clonotype appeared many times. Antigen unknown. Study observations and caveats: There were no CDR3 amino acid sequences shared by expanded clones across subjects, a result suggesting private repertoires in all groups.

This TCR came from a woman between 18 and 29 years old with multiple sclerosis. The V call is TRBV11-3, the J call TRBJ2-1, with D unresolved. Sequencing was done on a sample of PBMCs. The CDR3 protein is CASSAVPNEQFF. The DNA of the CDR3 is TGTGCCAGCAGCGCTGTACCCAATGAGCAGTTCTTC.